Below, one T cell receptor beta chain is given with its context. This entry is derived from a study of blood T cell repertoires in COVID-19. Overall study: Spain, Italy and the United States supplied samples that represented acute and convalescent COVID-19.

In germline, CDR1 is MGHRA, CDR2 YSYEKL. This CDR3 contains 16 residues. The junction had 4 bases not matched to a gene; V was cut back by 0 bases and J by 6 bases. Original processing notes: The assay estimated nucleated cells by amplifying reference gene primers. The repertoire was sequenced with immunoSEQ multiplex PCR; TCRdb's copy has only in-frame clones and lacks some. That table supplies the V and J calls and clone size; D and trimming were determined from the DNA. The sample holds 450,000 to 500,000 clones, roughly nine tenths seen once. Participants were aged about 18 to 89 years from 20 to 30 US areas. The study assigned cohorts using participant-reported clinical history.

The chain joins TRBV4-1 to TRBJ2-2; 10 nucleotides match TRBD2. Sequenced input: PBMCs or T cells enriched from blood (not recorded which). This TCR came from a woman aged 55-70 years who had recovered from COVID-19. CDR3 residues: CASSQDVSGGAGELFF. In DNA, the CDR3 is TGCGCCAGCAGCCAAGATGTCAGCGGGGGGGCCGGGGAGCTGTTTTTT.